The TCR beta chain described here comes from a study of cytomegalovirus exposure and HLA in healthy donors. Notes on the study in general: In a later analysis, at a false discovery rate of 0.05, 17,000 or so TCR beta sequences were associated with HLA alleles. Further analysis was carried out later, and it showed several of the most significant clusters appearing linked to common viral pathogens.

The CDR3 covers 14 residues. CDR1 and CDR2 (germline): ENHRY, SYGVKD. The V end was cut by 4 bases, the J end by 4 bases, with 11 bases between. With regard to this clone: The target antigen is unknown.

The study ran its PCR with 60 Vbeta and 13 Jbeta primers. Repertoires were generated with immunoSEQ multiplex PCR, while TCRdb's copy carries only in-frame clones and drops some. The sample has some 150,000 clones, approximately 85% seen once; the top ten hold 5% to 6.5%. The source is a middle-aged man in good health and CMV-seropositive. The rearrangement uses TRBV10-3 and TRBJ2-1; no reliable D call. Sequenced: PBMCs. The DNA for the CDR3 is TGTGCCATCAGTGCCGACTTTTCATACAATGAGCAGTTCTTC. Translation: CAISADFSYNEQFF.